This TCR beta chain was found in a study of T cells in localized non-small cell lung cancer. Study observations and caveats: Within adjacent lung there appeared a median approximately 57 of the top 100 tumor clones. Density of T cells in blood, when higher, went with longer overall survival. Clonality peaked in uninvolved adjacent lung rather than tumor. As only one tumor region underwent sequencing, heterogeneity remains possible.

In this sample, this clone turned up a few times. The antigen remains undetermined. Assay used: immunoSEQ multiplex PCR; TCRdb lists only in-frame clones, some missing. The sample consists of about 20,000 clones, over 80% of them appearing once. Trimming left V 8 bases short and J 1 base short, with 14 bases between. The CDR3 sequence is 14 residues long. CDR1 is MNHNY, CDR2 SVGAGI, per germline (reference sequence). This TCR came from a man aged 35 to 70 with stage II squamous cell lung carcinoma. The rearrangement joins TRBV6-6 to TRBJ1-1, with D hard to call. Sequencing used PBMCs, obtained before any cancer treatment. CDR3 protein: CASAWEGWNTEAFF. The CDR3 region has the DNA TGTGCCAGCGCCTGGGAGGGATGGAACACTGAAGCTTTCTTT.